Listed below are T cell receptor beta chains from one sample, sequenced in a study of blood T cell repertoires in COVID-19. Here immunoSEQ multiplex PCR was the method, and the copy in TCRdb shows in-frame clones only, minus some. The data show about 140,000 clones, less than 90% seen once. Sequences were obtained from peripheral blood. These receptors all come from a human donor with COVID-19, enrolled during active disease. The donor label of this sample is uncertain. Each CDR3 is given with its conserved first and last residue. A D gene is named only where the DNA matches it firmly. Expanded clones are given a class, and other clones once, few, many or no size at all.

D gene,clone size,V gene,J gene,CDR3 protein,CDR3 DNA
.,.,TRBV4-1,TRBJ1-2,CASSQEGGLDTF,TGCGCCAGCAGCCAAGAAGGCGGACTCGACACCTTC
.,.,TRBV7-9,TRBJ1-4,CASSSGVWYEKLFF,TGTGCCAGCAGCTCAGGGGTATGGTACGAAAAACTGTTTTTT
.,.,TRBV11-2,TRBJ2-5,CASSPTWETQYF,TGTGCCAGCAGTCCAACTTGGGAGACCCAGTACTTC
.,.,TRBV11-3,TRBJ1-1,CASSLSSLSTEAFF,TGTGCCAGCAGCTTATCAAGCCTGAGTACTGAAGCTTTCTTT
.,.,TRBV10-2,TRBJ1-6,CASSVSRVLGSPLHF,TGCGCCAGCAGTGTTTCCAGGGTTTTAGGGTCACCCCTCCACTTT
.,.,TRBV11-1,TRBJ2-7,CASSLVAGETEQYF,TGTGCCAGCAGCTTAGTGGCAGGGGAAACCGAGCAGTACTTC
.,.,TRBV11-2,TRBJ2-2,CASRTVRAGELFF,TGTGCCAGCAGAACAGTCAGGGCCGGGGAGCTGTTTTTT
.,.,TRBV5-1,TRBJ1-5,CASSLTGHGQPQHF,TGCGCCAGCAGCTTAACAGGGCACGGGCAGCCCCAGCATTTT
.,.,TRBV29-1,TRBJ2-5,CSVVDNQETQYF,TGCAGCGTTGTGGACAACCAAGAGACCCAGTACTTC
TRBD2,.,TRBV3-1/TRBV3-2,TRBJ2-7,CASSQGGREQYF,TGTGCCAGCAGCCAAGGCGGGAGGGAGCAGTACTTC
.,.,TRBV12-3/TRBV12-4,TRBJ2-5,CASSPLETQYF,TGTGCCAGCAGCCCACTAGAGACCCAGTACTTC
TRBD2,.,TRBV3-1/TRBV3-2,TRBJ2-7,CASSQRGGLYEQYF,TGTGCCAGCAGCCAGCGCGGGGGGCTCTACGAGCAGTACTTC
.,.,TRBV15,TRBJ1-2,CATSRGHNYGYTF,TGTGCCACCAGCAGGGGACATAACTATGGCTACACCTTC
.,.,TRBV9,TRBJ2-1,CASSVESGSSYNEQFF,TGTGCCAGCAGCGTAGAATCGGGTAGCTCCTACAATGAGCAGTTCTTC
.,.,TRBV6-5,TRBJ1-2,CASSVLGGSYGYTF,TGTGCCAGCAGCGTCCTGGGGGGGAGCTATGGCTACACCTTC
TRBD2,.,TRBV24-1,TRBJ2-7,CATSDPGTSGYEQYF,TGTGCCACCAGTGATCCCGGGACTAGCGGCTACGAGCAGTACTTC
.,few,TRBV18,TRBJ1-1,CASSPSSDSSNTEAFF,TGTGCCAGCTCACCTTCCTCGGACAGCTCGAACACTGAAGCTTTCTTT
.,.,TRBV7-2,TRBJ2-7,CASSLAGDTGHEQYF,TGTGCCAGCAGCTTAGCGGGGGACACGGGACACGAGCAGTACTTC
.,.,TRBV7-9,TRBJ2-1,CASSIDSYNEQFF,TGTGCCAGCAGCATCGACAGCTACAATGAGCAGTTCTTC
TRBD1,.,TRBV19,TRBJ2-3,CASNDRADTQYF,TGTGCCAGTAACGACAGGGCAGATACGCAGTATTTT
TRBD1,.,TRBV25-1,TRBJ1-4,CATTGTGNEKLFF,TGTGCCACCACGGGGACAGGAAATGAAAAACTGTTTTTT
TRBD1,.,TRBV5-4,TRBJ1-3,CASSSQGQGAFGNTIYF,TGTGCCAGCAGCTCCCAGGGACAGGGGGCTTTTGGAAACACCATATATTTT
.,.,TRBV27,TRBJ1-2,CASSFVGEEDYGYTF,TGTGCCAGCAGTTTCGTCGGCGAGGAGGACTATGGCTACACCTTC
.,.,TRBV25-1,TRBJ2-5,CASTSVETQYF,TGTGCCAGCACTAGCGTTGAGACCCAGTACTTC
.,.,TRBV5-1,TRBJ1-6,CASSLLSGGSSYNSPLHF,TGCGCCAGCAGCTTGCTTTCCGGCGGCAGCTCCTATAATTCACCCCTCCACTTT
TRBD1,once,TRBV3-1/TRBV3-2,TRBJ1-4,CASSRGDRGGEKLFF,TGTGCCAGCAGCCGGGGGGACAGGGGAGGAGAAAAACTGTTTTTT
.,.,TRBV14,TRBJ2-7,CASSHSWSEQYF,TGTGCCAGCAGCCATAGTTGGAGCGAGCAGTACTTC
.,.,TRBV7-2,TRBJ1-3,CASSLGPREAGNTIYF,TGTGCCAGCAGCTTAGGCCCGAGAGAAGCCGGAAACACCATATATTTT
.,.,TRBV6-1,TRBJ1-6,CASREEGTTIYNSPLHF,TGTGCCAGCAGAGAAGAAGGGACAACTATCTATAATTCACCCCTCCACTTT
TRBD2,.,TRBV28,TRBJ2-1,CASSFLLAGGPDEQFF,TGTGCCAGCAGTTTTCTCCTAGCGGGGGGGCCCGATGAGCAGTTCTTC
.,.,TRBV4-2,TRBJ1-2,CASSQERREYGYTF,TGTGCCAGCAGCCAAGAAAGACGGGAATATGGCTACACCTTC
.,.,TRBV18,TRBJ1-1,CASSPPGAYTEAFF,TGTGCCAGCTCACCACCGGGGGCGTACACTGAAGCTTTCTTT
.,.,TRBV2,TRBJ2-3,CASSTDGQTTDTQYF,TGTGCCAGCAGTACCGATGGACAGACCACAGATACGCAGTATTTT
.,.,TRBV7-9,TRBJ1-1,CASSPDLLNTEAFF,TGTGCCAGCAGCCCTGATCTACTGAACACTGAAGCTTTCTTT
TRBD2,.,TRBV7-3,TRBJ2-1,CASSITGTINEQFF,TGTGCCAGCAGCATCACGGGGACTATCAATGAGCAGTTCTTC
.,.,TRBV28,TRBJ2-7,CASVKGDGSYEQYF,TGTGCCAGCGTAAAGGGAGATGGCTCCTACGAGCAGTACTTC
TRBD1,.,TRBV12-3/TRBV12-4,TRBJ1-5,CASRGTGNQPQHF,TGTGCCAGCAGGGGGACAGGCAATCAGCCCCAGCATTTT
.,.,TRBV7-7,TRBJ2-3,CASSLNTLADTQYF,TGTGCCAGCAGCTTAAACACGTTGGCAGATACGCAGTATTTT
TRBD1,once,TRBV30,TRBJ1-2,CAWSLTGGVGYTF,TGTGCCTGGAGTTTGACAGGGGGCGTAGGCTACACCTTC
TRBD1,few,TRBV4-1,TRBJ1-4,CASSQWDRASATNEKLFF,TGCGCCAGCAGCCAATGGGACAGGGCCTCAGCAACTAATGAAAAACTGTTTTTT
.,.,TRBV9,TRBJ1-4,CASSVLPGGEKLFF,TGTGCCAGCAGCGTACTGCCAGGCGGGGAAAAACTGTTTTTT
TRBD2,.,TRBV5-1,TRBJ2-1,CASSWGLAEQFF,TGCGCCAGCAGCTGGGGACTAGCGGAGCAGTTCTTC